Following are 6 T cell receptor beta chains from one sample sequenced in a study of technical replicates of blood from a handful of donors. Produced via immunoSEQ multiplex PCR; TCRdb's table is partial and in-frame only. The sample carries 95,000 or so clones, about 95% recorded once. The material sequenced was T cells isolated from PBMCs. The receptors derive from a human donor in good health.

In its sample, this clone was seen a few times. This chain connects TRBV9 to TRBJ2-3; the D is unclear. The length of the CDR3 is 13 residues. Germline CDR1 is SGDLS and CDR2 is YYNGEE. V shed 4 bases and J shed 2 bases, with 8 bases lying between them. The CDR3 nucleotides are TGTGCCAGCAGCCGCTCAGACACAGATACGCAGTATTTT. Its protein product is CASSRSDTDTQYF.

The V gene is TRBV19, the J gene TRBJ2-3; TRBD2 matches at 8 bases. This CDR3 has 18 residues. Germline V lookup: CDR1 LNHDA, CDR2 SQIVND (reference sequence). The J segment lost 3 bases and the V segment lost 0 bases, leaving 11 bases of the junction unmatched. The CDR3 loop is CASSIDFERERPTDTQYF. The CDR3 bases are TGTGCCAGTAGTATAGATTTTGAGCGGGAGAGACCTACAGATACGCAGTATTTT.

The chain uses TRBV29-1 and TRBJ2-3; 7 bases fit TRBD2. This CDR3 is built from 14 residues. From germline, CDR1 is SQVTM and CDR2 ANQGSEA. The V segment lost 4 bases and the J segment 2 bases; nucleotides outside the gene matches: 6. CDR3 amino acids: CSVVREALTDTQYF. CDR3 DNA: TGCAGCGTTGTCCGGGAGGCCCTCACAGATACGCAGTATTTT.

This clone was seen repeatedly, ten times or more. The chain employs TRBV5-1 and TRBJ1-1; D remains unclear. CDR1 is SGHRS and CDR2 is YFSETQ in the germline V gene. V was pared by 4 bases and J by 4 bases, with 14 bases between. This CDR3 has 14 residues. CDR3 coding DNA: TGCGCCAGCAGCCCTCGGGCTGGGAGCACTGAAGCTTTCTTT. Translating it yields CASSPRAGSTEAFF.

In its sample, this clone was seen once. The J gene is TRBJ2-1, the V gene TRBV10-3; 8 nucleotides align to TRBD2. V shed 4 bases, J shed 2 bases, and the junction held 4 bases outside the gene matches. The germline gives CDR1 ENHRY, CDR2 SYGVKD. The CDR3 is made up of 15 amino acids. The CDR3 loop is CAISASGPTYNEQFF. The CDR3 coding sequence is TGTGCCATCAGTGCTAGCGGGCCCACCTACAATGAGCAGTTCTTC.

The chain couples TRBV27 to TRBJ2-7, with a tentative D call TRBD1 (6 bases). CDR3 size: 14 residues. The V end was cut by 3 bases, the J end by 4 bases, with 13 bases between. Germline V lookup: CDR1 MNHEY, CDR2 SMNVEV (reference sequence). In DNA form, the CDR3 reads TGTGCCAGCAGTTTGCAGGGGCTTGTATACGAGCAGTACTTC. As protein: CASSLQGLVYEQYF.